This T cell receptor beta chain emerged from a study of T cell responses to AZD1222 COVID-19 vaccine. Details on this clone: The antigen remains unidentified.

V shed 2 bases, J shed 4 bases, and the junction held 10 bases outside the gene matches. The CDR3 spans 16 residues. Germline V gene data show CDR1 as SGHRS and CDR2 as YFSETQ. General study points: The study reported that nearly half of spike-specific TCRs target unmutated variant regions. Rises in breadth and depth of Spike-specific TCRs came after two AZD1222 doses.

Profiling relied on immunoSEQ multiplex PCR, and the TCRdb table lists in-frame clones only, not all of them. The sample has about 39,000 clones, about 90% seen once. This TCR came from an adult who received the MenACWY meningococcal vaccine as a control. The sample in question was peripheral blood, obtained 28 days after the second dose of the MenACWY control vaccine. The rearrangement uses TRBV5-1 and TRBJ1-2, with 8 bases matching TRBD1. This chain's CDR3 is CASSFEGTGRSYGYTF. In DNA form, the CDR3 reads TGCGCCAGCAGCTTTGAGGGGACAGGTCGATCCTATGGCTACACCTTC.